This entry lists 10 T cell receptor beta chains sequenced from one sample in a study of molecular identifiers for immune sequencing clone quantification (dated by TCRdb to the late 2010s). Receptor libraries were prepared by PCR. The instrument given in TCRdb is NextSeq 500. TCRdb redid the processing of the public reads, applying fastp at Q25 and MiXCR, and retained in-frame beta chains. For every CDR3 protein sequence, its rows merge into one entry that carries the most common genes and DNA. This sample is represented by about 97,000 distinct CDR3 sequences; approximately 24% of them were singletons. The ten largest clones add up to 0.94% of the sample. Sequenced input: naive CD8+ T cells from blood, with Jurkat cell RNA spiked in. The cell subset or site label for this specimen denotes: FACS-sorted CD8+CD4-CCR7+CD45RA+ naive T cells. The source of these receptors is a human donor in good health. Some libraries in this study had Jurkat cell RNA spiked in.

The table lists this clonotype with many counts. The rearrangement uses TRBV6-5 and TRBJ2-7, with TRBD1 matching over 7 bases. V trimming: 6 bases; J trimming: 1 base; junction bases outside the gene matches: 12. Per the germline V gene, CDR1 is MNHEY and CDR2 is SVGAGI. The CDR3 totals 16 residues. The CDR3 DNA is TGTGCCAGCAGCCCCGCTCCGGGACAGCTATCCTACGAGCAGTACTTC. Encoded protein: CASSPAPGQLSYEQYF.

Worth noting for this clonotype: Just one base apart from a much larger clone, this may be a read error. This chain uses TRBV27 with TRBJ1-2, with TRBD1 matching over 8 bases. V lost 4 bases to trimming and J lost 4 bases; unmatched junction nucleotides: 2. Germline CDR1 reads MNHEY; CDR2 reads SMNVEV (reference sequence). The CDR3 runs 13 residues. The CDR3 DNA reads TGTGCCAGCAGTTACACAGGGGGCTATGGCTACACCTTC. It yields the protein CASSYTGGYGYTF.

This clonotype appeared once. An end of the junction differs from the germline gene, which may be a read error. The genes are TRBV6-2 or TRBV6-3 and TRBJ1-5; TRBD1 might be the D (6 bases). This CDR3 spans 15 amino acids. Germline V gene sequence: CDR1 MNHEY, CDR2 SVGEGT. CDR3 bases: TGTGCCAGCGGTTCCTTGGACAGTTCTAATCATCCCCAGCATTTT. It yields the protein CASGSLDSSNHPQHF.

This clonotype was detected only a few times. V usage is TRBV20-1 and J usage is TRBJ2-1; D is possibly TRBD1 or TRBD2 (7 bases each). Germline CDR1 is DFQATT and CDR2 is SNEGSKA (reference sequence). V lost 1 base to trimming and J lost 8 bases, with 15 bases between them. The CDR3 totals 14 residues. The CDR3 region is CSARVGRGPYEQFF. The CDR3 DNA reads TGCAGTGCTAGAGTTGGGAGGGGGCCTTATGAGCAGTTCTTC.

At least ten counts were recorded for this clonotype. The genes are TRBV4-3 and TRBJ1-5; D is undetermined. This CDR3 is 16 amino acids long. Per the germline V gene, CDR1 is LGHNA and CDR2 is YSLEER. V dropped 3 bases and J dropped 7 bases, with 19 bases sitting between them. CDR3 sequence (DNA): TGCGCCAGCAGCCAGTATGCCGGAGTACGTAACCAGCCCCAGCATTTT. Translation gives CASSQYAGVRNQPQHF.

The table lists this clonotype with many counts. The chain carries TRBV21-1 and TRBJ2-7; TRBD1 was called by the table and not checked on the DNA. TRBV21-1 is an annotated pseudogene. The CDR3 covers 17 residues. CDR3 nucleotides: TGTGCCAGCAGCAAGATGCTCACCGGGACAGGGGGCGACGAGCAGTACTTC. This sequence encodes CASSKMLTGTGGDEQYF.

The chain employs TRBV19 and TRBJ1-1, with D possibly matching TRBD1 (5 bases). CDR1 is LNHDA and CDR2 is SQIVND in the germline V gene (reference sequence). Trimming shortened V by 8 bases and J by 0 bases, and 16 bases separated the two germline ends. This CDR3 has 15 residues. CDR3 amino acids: CASCDMEGMNTEAFF. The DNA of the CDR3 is TGTGCCAGTTGTGACATGGAGGGGATGAACACTGAAGCTTTCTTT.

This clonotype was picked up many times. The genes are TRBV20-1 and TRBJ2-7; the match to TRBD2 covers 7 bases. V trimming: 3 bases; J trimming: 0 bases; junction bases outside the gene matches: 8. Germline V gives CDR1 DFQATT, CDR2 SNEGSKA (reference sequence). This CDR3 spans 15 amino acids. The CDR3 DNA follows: TGCAGTGCTAGGCCCGACCGGGACTACTCCTACGAGCAGTACTTC. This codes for CSARPDRDYSYEQYF.

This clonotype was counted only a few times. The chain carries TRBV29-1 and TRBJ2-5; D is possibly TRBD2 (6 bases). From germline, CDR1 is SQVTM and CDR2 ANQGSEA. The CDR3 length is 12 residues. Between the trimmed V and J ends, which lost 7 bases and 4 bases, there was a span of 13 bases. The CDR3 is CSALGGSETQYF. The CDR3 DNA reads TGCAGCGCCCTCGGGGGTTCAGAGACCCAGTACTTC.

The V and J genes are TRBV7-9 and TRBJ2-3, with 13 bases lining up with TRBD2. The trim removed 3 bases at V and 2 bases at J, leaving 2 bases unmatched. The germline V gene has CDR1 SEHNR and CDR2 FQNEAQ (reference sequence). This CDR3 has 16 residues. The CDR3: CASSLGTSGNTDTQYF. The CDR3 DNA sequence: TGTGCCAGCAGCTTGGGGACTAGCGGGAACACAGATACGCAGTATTTT.